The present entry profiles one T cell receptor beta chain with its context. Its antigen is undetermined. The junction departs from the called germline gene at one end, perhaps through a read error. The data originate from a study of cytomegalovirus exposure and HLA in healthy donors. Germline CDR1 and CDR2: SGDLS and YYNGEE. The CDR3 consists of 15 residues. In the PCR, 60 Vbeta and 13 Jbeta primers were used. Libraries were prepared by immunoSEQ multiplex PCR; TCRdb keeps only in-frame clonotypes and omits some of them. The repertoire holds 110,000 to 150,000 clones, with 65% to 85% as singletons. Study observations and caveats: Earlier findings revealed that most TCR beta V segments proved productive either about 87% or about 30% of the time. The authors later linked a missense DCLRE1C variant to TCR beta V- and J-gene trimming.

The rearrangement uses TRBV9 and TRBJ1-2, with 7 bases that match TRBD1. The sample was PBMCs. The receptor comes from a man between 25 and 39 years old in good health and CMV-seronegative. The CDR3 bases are TGTGCCAGCAGCCCAGGGACAGACGCTAACTATAGCTACACCTTC. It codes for CASSPGTDANYSYTF.